This TCR beta chain came from a study of shared clonotypes between healthy human individuals. Findings and limits, study-wide: It was only blood that was sampled, and tissue repertoires likely differ.

The protocol was immunoSEQ multiplex PCR, while the TCRdb copy is restricted to in-frame clones and leaves out a portion. The sample shows about 230,000 clones, approximately 65% of them seen only once. Only a few counts were recorded for this clone. Antigen specificity is unknown. This CDR3 has 21 amino acids. The origin of this receptor is a man under 40 in good health. The sample consisted of memory CD4+ T cells sorted from blood. Subset described: CD45RA-negative fraction. The chain carries TRBV21-1 and TRBJ2-1; TRBD2 is the table's D call, not checked against the DNA. TRBV21-1 is termed a pseudogene. The CDR3 loop reads CASRRMEWTSGRRGSYNEQFF. CDR3 in DNA: TGTGCCAGCAGAAGAATGGAATGGACTAGCGGGAGGAGGGGCTCCTACAATGAGCAGTTCTTC.